The rows below give T cell receptor beta chains drawn from one sample of a study of early T cells in non-severe SARS-CoV-2 infection. TCRdb redid the calling of the 5' RACE reads with MiXCR, one entry per CDR3 protein. The data hold some 40,000 distinct CDR3 sequences, with about 6% observed a single time. The specimen was whole blood, collected at baseline. The origin of the receptors is an adult who was a healthcare worker with PCR-confirmed SARS-CoV-2 infection or an uninfected control (not recorded which). Both conserved end residues are part of each CDR3. Each record gives: V gene, J gene, clone size, D gene, CDR3 DNA, CDR3 protein. A D gene is named only where the DNA matches it firmly. Clone size is given for some rows only: seen once, a few or many times, or a class if the clone is expanded.

TRBV7-9	TRBJ1-2	few	NA	TGTGCCAGCAGCTCCCTCCAGTCCGGGCGAGGGGATGGCTACACCTTC	CASSSLQSGRGDGYTF
TRBV4-3	TRBJ2-2	few	NA	TGCGCCAGCAGCCAAGATGGCGGATTCGGGATCACCGGGGAGCTGTTTTTT	CASSQDGGFGITGELFF
TRBV29-1	TRBJ2-5	NA	NA	TGCAGCCAACAGACCTACCAAGAGACCCAGTACTTC	CSQQTYQETQYF
TRBV5-4	TRBJ2-7	NA	NA	TGTGCCAGCAGCTTAGTGGCGGCAGGGCGTCGGGGCTTGAGAGAGCAGTACTTC	CASSLVAAGRRGLREQYF
TRBV5-4	TRBJ2-1	NA	NA	TGTGCCAGCAGCTTTATAGTGGACATGGGATTAAACAATGAGCAGTTCTTC	CASSFIVDMGLNNEQFF
TRBV6-2/TRBV6-3	TRBJ2-1	few	TRBD2	TGTGCCAGCAGTTACCCGAAGCGGGGGGGCTACAATGAGCAGTTCTTC	CASSYPKRGGYNEQFF
TRBV13	TRBJ2-3	NA	TRBD2	TGTGCCAGCAGCCATCTGGGAGCGGGGGGCACAGATACGCAGTATTTT	CASSHLGAGGTDTQYF
TRBV9	TRBJ2-3	many	TRBD2	TGTGCCAGCAGCGTAGGTTTAGCGGGAGCTCGAGGGGGCACAGATACGCAGTATTTT	CASSVGLAGARGGTDTQYF
TRBV15	TRBJ1-6	NA	NA	TGTGCCACCAGCAGACAGGCCTCCTCCGCCCTCCACTTT	CATSRQASSALHF
TRBV4-1	TRBJ2-5	many	NA	TGCGCCAGCAGCCTACAGGGAGTCGGGGAGACCCAGTACTTC	CASSLQGVGETQYF
TRBV2	TRBJ2-7	many	TRBD1	TGTGCCAGCAGCGAGCACAGGGGGTACGAGCAGTACTTC	CASSEHRGYEQYF
TRBV5-1	TRBJ1-2	many	TRBD1	TGCGCCTCTAGGACAGGATTCTCGTCTAACTATGGCTACACCTTC	CASRTGFSSNYGYTF
TRBV5-8	TRBJ2-7	once	NA	TGTGCCAGCAGCCGTCCCGTCTGGGGGGATCCCTACGAGCAGTACTTC	CASSRPVWGDPYEQYF
TRBV4-1	TRBJ2-2	many	NA	TGCGCCAGCAGCCAAGCACTAGCGAACACCGGGGAGCTGTTTTTT	CASSQALANTGELFF
TRBV5-5	TRBJ2-5	few	NA	TGTGCCAGCAGCTTAACACACTTCCAAAAGACCCAGTACTTC	CASSLTHFQKTQYF
TRBV20-1	TRBJ2-4	NA	TRBD2	TGCAGTGCTAGTATCGGGGGGGCCGGAAACATTCAGTACTTC	CSASIGGAGNIQYF
TRBV4-3	TRBJ2-5	NA	TRBD2	TGCGCCAGCAGCCAAGGAGGGAGCGGGGGGCTCCGGGAGACCCAGTACTTC	CASSQGGSGGLRETQYF
TRBV20-1	TRBJ1-4	NA	NA	TGCAGTGCTAGAGTTTCCCAAGCAGGCCCGTATAATGAAAAACTGTTTTTT	CSARVSQAGPYNEKLFF
TRBV7-8	TRBJ2-5	NA	NA	TGTGCCAGTAGACATGATAAGGCGGCCGAAGAGACCCAGTACTTC	CASRHDKAAEETQYF
TRBV19	TRBJ2-3	many	NA	TGTGCCAGTAGTCCCGGGACCTCAAGAAGCACAGATACGCAGTATTTT	CASSPGTSRSTDTQYF
TRBV7-2	TRBJ2-4	many	NA	TGTGCCAGCAGCTTAAGCGGCACCAGGAGTGACATTCAGTACTTC	CASSLSGTRSDIQYF
TRBV11-2	TRBJ2-1	NA	NA	TGTGCCAGCAGCGTGGGCCCTACAGACAATGAGCAGTTCTTC	CASSVGPTDNEQFF
TRBV3-1	TRBJ2-7	many	NA	TGTGCCAGCAGCCTTAGTTGGGGACCCCTGGACGAGCAGTACTTC	CASSLSWGPLDEQYF
TRBV11-2	TRBJ2-7	many	TRBD2	TGTGCCAGCAGCACCATAGCGGGAGGATCCTACGAGCAGTACTTC	CASSTIAGGSYEQYF
TRBV7-9	TRBJ1-2	many	NA	TGTGCCAGCAGCTTTTGGGAGGGGAAGAATGGCTACACCTTC	CASSFWEGKNGYTF
TRBV3-1	TRBJ2-7	many	NA	TGTGCCAGCAGCCAAGGACTCGAACTTTACTTC	CASSQGLELYF
TRBV7-8	TRBJ1-3	many	NA	TGTGCCAGCAGCCCTTTGCTCGTGGACCTCTCTGGAAACACCATATATTTT	CASSPLLVDLSGNTIYF
TRBV27	TRBJ2-2	few	TRBD2	TGTGCCAGCAGTTTTTCAAGCGGGACGAACACCGGGGAGCTGTTTTTT	CASSFSSGTNTGELFF
TRBV18	TRBJ2-1	NA	NA	TGTGCCAGCTCACCTCACCGCAATGAGCAGTTCTTC	CASSPHRNEQFF